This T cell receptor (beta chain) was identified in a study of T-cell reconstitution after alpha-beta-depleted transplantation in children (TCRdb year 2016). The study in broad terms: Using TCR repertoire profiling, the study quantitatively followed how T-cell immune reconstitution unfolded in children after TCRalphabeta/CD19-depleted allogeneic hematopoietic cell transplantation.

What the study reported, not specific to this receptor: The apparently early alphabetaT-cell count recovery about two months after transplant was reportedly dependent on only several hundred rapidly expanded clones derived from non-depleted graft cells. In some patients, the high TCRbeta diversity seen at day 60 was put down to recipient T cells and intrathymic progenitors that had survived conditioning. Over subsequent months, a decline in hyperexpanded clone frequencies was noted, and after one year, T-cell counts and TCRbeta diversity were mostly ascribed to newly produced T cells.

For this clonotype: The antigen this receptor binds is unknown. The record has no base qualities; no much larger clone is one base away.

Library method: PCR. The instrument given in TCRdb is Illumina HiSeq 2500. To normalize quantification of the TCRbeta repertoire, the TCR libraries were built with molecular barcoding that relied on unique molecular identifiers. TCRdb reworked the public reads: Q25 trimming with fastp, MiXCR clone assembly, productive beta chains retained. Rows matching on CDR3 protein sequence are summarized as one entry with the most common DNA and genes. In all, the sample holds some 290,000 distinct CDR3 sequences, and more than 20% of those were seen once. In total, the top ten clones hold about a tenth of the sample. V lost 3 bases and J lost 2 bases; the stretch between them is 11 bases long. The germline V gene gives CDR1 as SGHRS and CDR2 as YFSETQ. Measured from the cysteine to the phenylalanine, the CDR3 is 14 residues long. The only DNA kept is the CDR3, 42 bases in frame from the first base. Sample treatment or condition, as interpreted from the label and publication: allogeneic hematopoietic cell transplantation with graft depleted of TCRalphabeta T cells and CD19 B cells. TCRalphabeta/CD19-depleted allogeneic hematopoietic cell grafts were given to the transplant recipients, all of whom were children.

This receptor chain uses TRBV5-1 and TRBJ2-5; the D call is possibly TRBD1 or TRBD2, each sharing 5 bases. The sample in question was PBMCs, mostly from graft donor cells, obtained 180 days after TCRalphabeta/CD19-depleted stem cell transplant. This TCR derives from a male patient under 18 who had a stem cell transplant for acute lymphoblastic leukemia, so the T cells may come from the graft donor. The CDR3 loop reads CASSYPGGQETQYF. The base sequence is TGCGCCAGCAGCTACCCTGGGGGTCAAGAGACCCAGTACTTC. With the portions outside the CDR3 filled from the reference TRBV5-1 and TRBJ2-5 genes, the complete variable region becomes KAGVTQTPRYLIKTRGQQVTLSCSPISGHRSVSWYQQTPGQGLQFLFEYFSETQRNKGNFPGRFSGRQFSNSRSEMNVSTLELGDSALYLCASSYPGGQETQYFGPGTRLLVL.